The 18 T cell receptor beta chains below were found in one sample sequenced in a study of T cell changes during pregnancy in multiple sclerosis. Assay: immunoSEQ multiplex PCR; the TCRdb copy retains only in-frame clones and omits some. The sample comprises 45,000 or so clones, roughly nine tenths of which are singletons, and approximately 1.1% rests with the top ten. Specimen: CD4+ T cells from peripheral blood mononuclear cells, collected after pregnancy. The receptors were gathered from a female donor with multiple sclerosis, enrolled in a pregnancy study.

The chain couples TRBV27 to TRBJ1-2, with D possibly being TRBD1 (5 bases). V lost 3 bases, J lost 7 bases, and 15 bases lay in between. This CDR3 comprises 14 residues. Germline V CDR1 and CDR2: MNHEY, SMNVEV (reference sequence). The CDR3 spells CASSLFPLGVGYTF. DNA for the CDR3: TGTGCCAGCAGTTTGTTTCCTCTAGGGGTTGGCTACACCTTC.

This CDR3 is CASSRDAGEQFF. The CDR3 DNA follows: TGTGCCAGCAGCCGGGACGCGGGAGAGCAGTTCTTC. V gene TRBV7-7 combines with J gene TRBJ2-1; perhaps TRBD2 as D (6 bases). CDR3 length: 12 residues. Trimming removed 5 bases from V and 10 bases from J, with 12 bases in between. In germline, CDR1 is SSHAT, CDR2 FNYEAQ (reference sequence).

The chain recombines TRBV30 with TRBJ2-7, with D perhaps TRBD2 (5 bases). The CDR3 is made up of 13 amino acids. The germline V gene encodes CDR1 GTSNPN and CDR2 SVGIG (reference sequence). Trimming removed 3 bases at V and 4 bases at J, with 13 bases between. Written as DNA, the CDR3 is TGTGCCTGGAGCTACGGACTCTCGTACGAGCAGTACTTC. It is translated as CAWSYGLSYEQYF.

The chain carries TRBV19 and TRBJ2-7, with 8 bases that match TRBD1. The CDR3 spans 12 residues. V was pared by 7 bases and J by 3 bases, with 2 bases of the junction left unmatched. The germline V gene encodes CDR1 LNHDA and CDR2 SQIVND (reference sequence). Here the CDR3 reads CASKDRGYEQYF. CDR3 DNA: TGTGCCAGTAAAGACAGGGGCTACGAGCAGTACTTC.

This sequence joins TRBV4-1 and TRBJ2-1, with 11 bases fitting TRBD2. The CDR3 has 15 residues. In germline, CDR1 is MGHRA, CDR2 YSYEKL. After removal of 5 bases from V and 6 bases from J, the junction contained 6 bases not matched to a gene. The CDR3 sequence is CASSNLAGGSNEQFF. The CDR3 DNA is TGCGCCAGCAGCAATTTAGCGGGAGGGTCCAATGAGCAGTTCTTC.

This clone has just one count. The rearrangement uses TRBV7-2 and TRBJ2-1, with a possible D match to TRBD2 (5 bases). Trimming shortened V by 5 bases and J by 0 bases, and 14 bases separated the two germline ends. Germline V gene lookup returns CDR1 SGHTA and CDR2 FQGNSA. This CDR3 is built from 16 residues. Here the CDR3 reads CASSRWERHSYNEQFF. The CDR3 nucleotides are TGTGCCAGCAGCCGCTGGGAGCGCCACTCCTACAATGAGCAGTTCTTC.

The rearrangement links TRBV6-5 to TRBJ1-1, with a weak D call TRBD1 (5 bases). This CDR3 is 14 amino acids long. Germline-derived CDR1 and CDR2 are MNHEY and SVGAGI. V was shortened by 5 bases and J by 1 base, with 11 bases between the two germline ends. CDR3: CASSRGFGNTEAFF. The DNA for the CDR3 is TGTGCCAGCAGTAGGGGATTCGGGAACACTGAAGCTTTCTTT.

This sequence joins TRBV12-1 and TRBJ1-5. TRBV12-1 corresponds to a pseudogene. The length of the CDR3 is 18 residues. The CDR3 DNA sequence: TGTGCCAGCAGTTTCAACCCCGGGGGATTTAGGGGCAATCAGCCCCAGCATTTT. Protein sequence: CASSFNPGGFRGNQPQHF.

V gene TRBV9 combines with J gene TRBJ2-3, with D unclear. In germline, CDR1 is SGDLS, CDR2 YYNGEE. The V gene lost 3 bases and the J gene lost 0 bases, with 17 bases spanning the gap. The CDR3 consists of 17 residues. CDR3 residues: CASSARLVELSTDTQYF. CDR3 DNA sequence: TGTGCCAGCAGCGCCAGACTCGTTGAGCTAAGCACAGATACGCAGTATTTT.

This chain joins TRBV10-3 and TRBJ1-1, with 10 bases that match TRBD1. The J segment lost 4 bases and the V segment lost 6 bases, leaving 5 bases of the junction unmatched. Germline-derived CDR1 and CDR2 are ENHRY and SYGVKD. This CDR3 contains 14 residues. The CDR3 is CAIRSGQGGTEAFF. For the CDR3, the DNA is TGTGCCATCAGGAGCGGACAGGGGGGCACTGAAGCTTTCTTT.

The CDR3 loop is CASSEDLADLYSYEQYF. The CDR3 bases are TGTGCCAGCAGTGAAGATTTGGCAGATCTTTACTCCTACGAGCAGTACTTC. The gene calls are TRBV6-1 and TRBJ2-7; D uncertain. This CDR3 comprises 17 residues. V lost 1 base, J lost 0 bases, and 16 bases lay in between. CDR1 is MNHNS, CDR2 SASEGT, per germline.

This sequence joins TRBV10-1 and TRBJ2-3, with 7 bases that match TRBD1. The ends lost 8 bases at V and 2 bases at J; junction bases unmatched: 4. Germline V gives CDR1 WNHNN, CDR2 SYGVQD (reference sequence). This CDR3 comprises 13 residues. This CDR3 reads CASRDSNTDTQYF. The CDR3 nucleotides read TGCGCCAGCCGGGACAGCAACACAGATACGCAGTATTTT.

The chain links TRBV6-1 to TRBJ2-1, with unresolved D. Germline values: CDR1 MNHNS, CDR2 SASEGT. Trimming pared 11 bases from V and 0 bases from J, leaving 11 bases between. This CDR3 contains 13 residues. DNA of the CDR3: TGTGCCTGTACGGAGAGCTCCTACAATGAGCAGTTCTTC. Its protein product is CACTESSYNEQFF.

V and J are TRBV6-5 and TRBJ2-5; maybe TRBD1 (7 bases). Trimming removed 2 bases at V and 4 bases at J, with 14 bases between. CDR1 is MNHEY and CDR2 is SVGAGI in the germline V gene. The CDR3 has 15 amino acids. CDR3 sequence: CASSYTYRGGETQYF. The CDR3 DNA follows: TGTGCCAGCAGTTACACCTACAGGGGAGGAGAGACCCAGTACTTC.

The gene calls are TRBV18 and TRBJ1-3; D is perhaps TRBD1 (5 bases). The length of the CDR3 is 16 residues. CDR1 is KGHSH and CDR2 is LQKENI in the germline V gene. With 3 bases removed from V and 6 bases from J, the gap between germline ends came to 18 bases. CDR3 sequence reads: CASSPSGTDIVNTIYF. The CDR3 nucleotides are TGTGCCAGCTCACCTTCCGGGACTGACATAGTAAACACCATATATTTT.

The chain couples TRBV28 to TRBJ1-6; possible D gene TRBD1, 6 bases. The germline V gene encodes CDR1 MDHEN and CDR2 SYDVKM. Trimming cost V 4 bases and J 4 bases, with 11 bases left between them. This CDR3 comprises 15 residues. CDR3 sequence reads: CASSSQDSYNSPLHF. CDR3 in DNA: TGTGCCAGCAGTTCCCAGGACAGTTATAATTCACCCCTCCACTTT.

J is TRBJ2-6 and V is TRBV2; 9 bases align to TRBD1. Germline V gives CDR1 SNHLY, CDR2 FYNNEI. The CDR3 extends over 15 amino acids. V lost 10 bases to trimming and J lost 3 bases; unmatched junction nucleotides: 7. The DNA for the CDR3 is TGTGCCAACAAACAGGGGGCGGTTGGGGCCAACGTCCTGACTTTC. Its protein is CANKQGAVGANVLTF. The variable domain in full, with the rest retrieved from reference TRBV2 and TRBJ2-6, is EPEVTQTPSHQVTQMGQEVILRCVPISNHLYFYWYRQILGQKVEFLVSFYNNEISEKSEIFDDQFSVERPDGSNFTLKIRSTKLEDSAMYFCANKQGAVGANVLTFGAGSRLTVL.

CDR3 nucleotide sequence: TGTGCCAGCAGCTCGCTAGCGGGATTCGACACCGGGGAGCTGTTTTTT. It yields the protein CASSSLAGFDTGELFF. V gene TRBV7-2 combines with J gene TRBJ2-2, with 9 bases that match TRBD2. J gave up 3 bases and V 4 bases, and 6 bases lay outside the gene matches. The germline CDR1 and CDR2 sequences are SGHTA and FQGNSA. This CDR3 region has 16 residues. Full variable domain (outside the CDR3, taken from reference TRBV7-2 and TRBJ2-2): GAGVSQSPSNKVTEKGKDVELRCDPISGHTALYWYRQSLGQGLEFLIYFQGNSAPDKSGLPSDRFSAERTGGSVSTLTIQRTQQEDSAVYLCASSSLAGFDTGELFFGEGSRLTVL.